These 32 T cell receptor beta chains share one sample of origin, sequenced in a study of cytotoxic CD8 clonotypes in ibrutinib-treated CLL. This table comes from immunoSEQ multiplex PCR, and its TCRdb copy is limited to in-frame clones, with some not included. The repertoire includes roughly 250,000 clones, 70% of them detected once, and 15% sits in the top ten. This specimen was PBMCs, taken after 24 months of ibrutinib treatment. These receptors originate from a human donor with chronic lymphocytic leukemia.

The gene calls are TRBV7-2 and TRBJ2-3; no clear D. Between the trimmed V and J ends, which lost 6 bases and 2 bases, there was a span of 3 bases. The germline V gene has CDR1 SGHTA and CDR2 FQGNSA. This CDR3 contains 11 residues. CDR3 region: CASRLTDTQYF. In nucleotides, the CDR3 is TGTGCCAGCAGACTCACAGATACGCAGTATTTT.

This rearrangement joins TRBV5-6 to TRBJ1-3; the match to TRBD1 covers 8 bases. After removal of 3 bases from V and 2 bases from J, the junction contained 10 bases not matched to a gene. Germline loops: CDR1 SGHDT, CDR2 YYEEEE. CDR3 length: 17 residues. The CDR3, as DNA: TGTGCCAGCAGCTGGCCCGGGACAGGCCCTACTGGAAACACCATATATTTT. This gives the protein CASSWPGTGPTGNTIYF. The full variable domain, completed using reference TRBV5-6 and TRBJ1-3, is DAGVTQSPTHLIKTRGQQVTLRCSPKSGHDTVSWYQQALGQGPQFIFQYYEEEERQRGNFPDRFSGHQFPNYSSELNVNALLLGDSALYLCASSWPGTGPTGNTIYFGEGSWLTVV.

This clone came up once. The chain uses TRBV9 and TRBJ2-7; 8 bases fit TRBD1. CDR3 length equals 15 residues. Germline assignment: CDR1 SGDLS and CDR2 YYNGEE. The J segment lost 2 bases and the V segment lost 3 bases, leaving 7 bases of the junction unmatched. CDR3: CASSGSGQETYEQYF. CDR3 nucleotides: TGTGCCAGCAGCGGATCGGGACAGGAAACCTACGAGCAGTACTTC. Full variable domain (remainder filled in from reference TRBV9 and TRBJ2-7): DSGVTQTPKHLITATGQRVTLRCSPRSGDLSVYWYQQSLDQGLQFLIQYYNGEERAKGNILERFSAQQFPDLHSELNLSSLELGDSALYFCASSGSGQETYEQYFGPGTRLTVT.

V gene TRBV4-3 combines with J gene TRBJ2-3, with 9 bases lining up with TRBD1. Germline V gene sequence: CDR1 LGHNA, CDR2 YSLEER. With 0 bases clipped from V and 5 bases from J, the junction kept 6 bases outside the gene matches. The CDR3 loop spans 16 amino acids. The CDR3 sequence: CASSQEVQGARDTQYF. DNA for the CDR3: TGCGCCAGCAGCCAAGAAGTACAGGGGGCCAGAGATACGCAGTATTTT.

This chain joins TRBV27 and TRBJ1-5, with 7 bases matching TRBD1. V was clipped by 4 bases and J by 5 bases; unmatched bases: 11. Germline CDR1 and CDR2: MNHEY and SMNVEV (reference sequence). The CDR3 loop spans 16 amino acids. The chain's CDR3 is CASSSRQGLDYQPQHF. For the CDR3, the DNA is TGTGCCAGCAGTTCCAGACAGGGTTTAGACTATCAGCCCCAGCATTTT.

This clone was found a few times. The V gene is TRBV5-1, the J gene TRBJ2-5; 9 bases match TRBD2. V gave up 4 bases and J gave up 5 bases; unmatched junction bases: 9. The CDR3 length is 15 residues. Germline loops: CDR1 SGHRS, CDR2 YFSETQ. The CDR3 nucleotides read TGCGCCAGCAGCAACCTGGGACTAGCCGGGGAGACCCAGTACTTC. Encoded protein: CASSNLGLAGETQYF.

CDR3 amino acids: CASSIEDSYGYTF. Written as DNA, the CDR3 is TGTGCCAGTAGTATAGAGGACAGCTATGGCTACACCTTC. This rearrangement joins TRBV19 to TRBJ1-2; possibly TRBD1 for D (6 bases). CDR1 LNHDA and CDR2 SQIVND come from the germline V gene (reference sequence). The CDR3 extends over 13 amino acids. V lost 0 bases and J 4 bases, leaving 6 bases between the germline ends.

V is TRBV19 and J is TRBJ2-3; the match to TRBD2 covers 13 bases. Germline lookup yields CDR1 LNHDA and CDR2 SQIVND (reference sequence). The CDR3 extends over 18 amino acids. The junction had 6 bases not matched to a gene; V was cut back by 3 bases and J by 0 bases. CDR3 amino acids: CASSIRGGLAGSTDTQYF. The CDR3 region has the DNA TGTGCCAGTAGTATCCGAGGGGGACTAGCGGGGAGCACAGATACGCAGTATTTT.

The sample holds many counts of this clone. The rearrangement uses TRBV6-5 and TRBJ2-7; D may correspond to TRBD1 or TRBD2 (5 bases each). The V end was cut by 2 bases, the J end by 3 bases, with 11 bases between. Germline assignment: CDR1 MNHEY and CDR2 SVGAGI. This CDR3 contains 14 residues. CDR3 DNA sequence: TGTGCCAGCAGTTACGGGACCCCTGTCTACGAGCAGTACTTC. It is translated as CASSYGTPVYEQYF.

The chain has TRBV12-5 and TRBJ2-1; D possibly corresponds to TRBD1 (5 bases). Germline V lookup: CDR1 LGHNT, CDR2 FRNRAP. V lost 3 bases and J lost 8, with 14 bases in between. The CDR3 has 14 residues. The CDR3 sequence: CASGLWGAGYEQFF. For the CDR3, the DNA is TGTGCTAGTGGTTTATGGGGCGCCGGATATGAGCAGTTCTTC.

CDR3 region: CASSQSPSGIYYEQYF. CDR3 DNA: TGCGCCAGCAGCCAAAGCCCTAGCGGGATCTACTACGAGCAGTACTTC. The rearrangement uses TRBV4-1 and TRBJ2-7; 9 nucleotides match TRBD2. V shed 2 bases, J shed 3 bases, and the junction held 8 bases outside the gene matches. CDR3 length: 16 amino acids. The V gene's germline CDR1 is MGHRA and CDR2 YSYEKL.

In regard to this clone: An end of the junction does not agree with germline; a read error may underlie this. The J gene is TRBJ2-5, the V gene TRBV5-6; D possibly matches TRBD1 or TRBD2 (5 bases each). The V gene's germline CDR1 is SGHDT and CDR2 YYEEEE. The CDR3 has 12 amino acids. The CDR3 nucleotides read TGTGCCAGCAGCCGGGACCAGGAGACCCAGTACTTC. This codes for CASSRDQETQYF.

The CDR3 spells CASSLQSSREQYF. CDR3 sequence (DNA): TGCGCCAGCAGCCTACAGAGTTCTCGGGAGCAGTACTTC. The chain joins TRBV5-1 to TRBJ2-7; D call uncertain. The CDR3 sequence is 13 residues long. Germline V gene data show CDR1 as SGHRS and CDR2 as YFSETQ. V was clipped by 4 bases and J by 7 bases, with 15 bases between them.

The DNA for the CDR3 is TGTGCCAGCAGCATCACAGGTTACGATCAGCCCCAGCATTTT. Translated: CASSITGYDQPQHF. The chain joins TRBV7-9 to TRBJ1-5; D may be TRBD1 (5 bases). The CDR3 extends over 14 amino acids. Trimming removed 5 bases at V and 5 bases at J, with 13 bases between. The germline gives CDR1 SEHNR, CDR2 FQNEAQ (reference sequence).

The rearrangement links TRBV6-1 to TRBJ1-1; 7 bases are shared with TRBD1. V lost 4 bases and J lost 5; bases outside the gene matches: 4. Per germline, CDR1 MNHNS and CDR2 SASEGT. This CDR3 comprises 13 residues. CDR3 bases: TGTGCCAGCAGTGGGAAACAGGGGACTGAAGCTTTCTTT. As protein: CASSGKQGTEAFF.

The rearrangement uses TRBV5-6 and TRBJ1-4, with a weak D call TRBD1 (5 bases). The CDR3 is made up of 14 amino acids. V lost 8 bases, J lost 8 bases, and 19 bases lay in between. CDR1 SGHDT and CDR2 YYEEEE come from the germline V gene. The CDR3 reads CASHLGGVGEKLFF. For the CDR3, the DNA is TGTGCCAGTCACCTGGGGGGAGTGGGCGAAAAACTGTTTTTT.

The CDR3 sequence is CASSPRTSGSRETQYF. The CDR3 coding sequence is TGTGCCAGCAGCCCCCGGACTAGCGGGAGTCGGGAGACCCAGTACTTC. The chain joins TRBV4-2 to TRBJ2-5, with TRBD2 matching 13 bases. J was trimmed by 5 bases and V by 4 bases; bases with no gene match: 7. The CDR3 has 16 residues. The V gene's germline CDR1 is LGHNA and CDR2 YNFKEQ.

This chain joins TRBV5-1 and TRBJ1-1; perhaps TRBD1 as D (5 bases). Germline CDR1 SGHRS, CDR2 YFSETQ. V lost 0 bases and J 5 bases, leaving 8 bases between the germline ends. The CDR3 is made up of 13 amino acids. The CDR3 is CASSLGGETEAFF. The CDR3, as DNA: TGCGCCAGCAGCTTGGGAGGGGAAACTGAAGCTTTCTTT.

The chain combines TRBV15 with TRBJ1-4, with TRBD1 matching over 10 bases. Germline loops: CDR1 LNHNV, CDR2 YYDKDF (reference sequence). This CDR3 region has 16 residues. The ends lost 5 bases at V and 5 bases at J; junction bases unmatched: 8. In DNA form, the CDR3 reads TGTGCCACCAGCGGAGGGACAGGGGTTTTGAATGAAAAACTGTTTTTT. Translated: CATSGGTGVLNEKLFF.

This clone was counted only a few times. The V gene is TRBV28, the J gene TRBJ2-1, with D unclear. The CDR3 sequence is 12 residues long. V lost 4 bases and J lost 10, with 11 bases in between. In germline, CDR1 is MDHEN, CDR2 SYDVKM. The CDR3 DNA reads TGTGCCAGCAGTTCAAACTCCGTGGAGCAGTTCTTC. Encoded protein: CASSSNSVEQFF. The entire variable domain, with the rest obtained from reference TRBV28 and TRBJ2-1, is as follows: DVKVTQSSRYLVKRTGEKVFLECVQDMDHENMFWYRQDPGLGLRLIYFSYDVKMKEKGDIPEGYSVSREKKERFSLILESASTNQTSMYLCASSSNSVEQFFGPGTRLTVL.

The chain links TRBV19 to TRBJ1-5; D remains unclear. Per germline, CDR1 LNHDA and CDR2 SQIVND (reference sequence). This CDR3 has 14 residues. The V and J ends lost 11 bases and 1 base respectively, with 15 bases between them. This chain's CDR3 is CACSRSTSNQPQHF. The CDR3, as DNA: TGTGCCTGTTCACGTAGCACGAGCAATCAGCCCCAGCATTTT.

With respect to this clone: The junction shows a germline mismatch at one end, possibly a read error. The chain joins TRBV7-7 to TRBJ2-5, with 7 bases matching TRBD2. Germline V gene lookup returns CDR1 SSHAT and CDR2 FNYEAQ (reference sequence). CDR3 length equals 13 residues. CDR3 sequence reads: CASSVGLEETQYF. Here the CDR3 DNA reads TGTGCTAGCAGCGTAGGACTAGAAGAGACCCAGTACTTC.

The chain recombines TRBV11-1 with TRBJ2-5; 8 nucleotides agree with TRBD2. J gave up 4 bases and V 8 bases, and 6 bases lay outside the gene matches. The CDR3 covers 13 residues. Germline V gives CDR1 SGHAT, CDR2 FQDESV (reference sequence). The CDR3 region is CASAAGERETQYF. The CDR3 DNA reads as TGTGCCAGCGCAGCGGGAGAGAGAGAGACCCAGTACTTC.

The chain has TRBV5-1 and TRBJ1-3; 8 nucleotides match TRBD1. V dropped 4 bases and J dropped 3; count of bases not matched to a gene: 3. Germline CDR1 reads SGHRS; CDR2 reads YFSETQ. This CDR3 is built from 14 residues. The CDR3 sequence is CASSPGQVGNTIYF. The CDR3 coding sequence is TGCGCCAGCAGCCCGGGACAGGTTGGAAACACCATATATTTT.

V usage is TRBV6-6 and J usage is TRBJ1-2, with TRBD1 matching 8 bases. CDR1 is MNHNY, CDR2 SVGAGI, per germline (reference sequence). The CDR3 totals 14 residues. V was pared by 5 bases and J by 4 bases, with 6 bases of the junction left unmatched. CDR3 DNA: TGTGCCAGCAGTACGCAGGGGGCAGGCTATGGCTACACCTTC. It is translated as CASSTQGAGYGYTF.

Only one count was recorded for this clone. In DNA form, the CDR3 reads TGTGCCAGCAGCCGCGTAGCGGGGCCAATCCTCTACGAGCAGTACTTC. This codes for CASSRVAGPILYEQYF. The chain is built from TRBV6-6 and TRBJ2-7; 8 bases align to TRBD2. This CDR3 spans 16 amino acids. Germline CDR1 and CDR2: MNHNY and SVGAGI (reference sequence). The ends lost 6 bases at V and 3 bases at J; junction bases unmatched: 13.

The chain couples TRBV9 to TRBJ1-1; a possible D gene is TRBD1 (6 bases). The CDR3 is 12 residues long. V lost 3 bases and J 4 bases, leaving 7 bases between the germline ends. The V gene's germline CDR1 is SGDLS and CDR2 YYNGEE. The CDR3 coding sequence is TGTGCCAGCAGCGGAGGGGGCACTGAAGCTTTCTTT. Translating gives CASSGGGTEAFF.

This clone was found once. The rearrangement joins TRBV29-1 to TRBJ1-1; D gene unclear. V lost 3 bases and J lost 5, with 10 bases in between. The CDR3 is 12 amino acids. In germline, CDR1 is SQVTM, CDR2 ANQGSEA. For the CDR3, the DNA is TGCAGCGTTGATGGTACCGGGACTGAAGCTTTCTTT. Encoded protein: CSVDGTGTEAFF.

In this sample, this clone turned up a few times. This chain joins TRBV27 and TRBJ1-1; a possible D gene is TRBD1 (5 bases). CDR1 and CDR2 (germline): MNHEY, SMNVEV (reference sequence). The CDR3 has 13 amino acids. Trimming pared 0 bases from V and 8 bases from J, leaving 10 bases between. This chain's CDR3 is CASSLSPTAEAFF. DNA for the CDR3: TGTGCCAGCAGTTTATCACCGACAGCAGAAGCTTTCTTT.

CDR3 in amino acids: CATSRAVTGRILYNEQFF. The CDR3 nucleotides are TGTGCCACCAGCAGAGCCGTGACAGGGAGAATACTTTACAATGAGCAGTTCTTC. This chain uses TRBV15 with TRBJ2-1; 7 positions match TRBD1. V lost 1 base, J lost 4 bases, and 13 bases stayed unmatched. Germline V gives CDR1 LNHNV, CDR2 YYDKDF (reference sequence). CDR3 length: 18 residues.

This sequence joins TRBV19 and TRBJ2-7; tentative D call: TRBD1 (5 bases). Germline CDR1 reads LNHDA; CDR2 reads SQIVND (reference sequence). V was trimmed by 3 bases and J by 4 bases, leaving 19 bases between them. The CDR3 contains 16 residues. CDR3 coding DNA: TGTGCCAGTAGTATCTGGCCCTCTGGGGCGTCATACGAGCAGTACTTC. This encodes CASSIWPSGASYEQYF.

CDR3 sequence: CASITDRDNQPQHF. CDR3 nucleotides: TGTGCCAGCATAACGGACAGGGACAATCAGCCCCAGCATTTT. The rearrangement uses TRBV2 and TRBJ1-5, with 8 bases matching TRBD1. This CDR3 has 14 residues. Per the germline V gene, CDR1 is SNHLY and CDR2 is FYNNEI. The junction had 5 bases not matched to a gene; V was cut back by 7 bases and J by 3 bases.